The 9 T cell receptor beta chains below come from one sample, sequenced in a study of CD8+ T cells in alopecia areata (dated by TCRdb to between 2017 and 2018). The library was prepared using the immunoSEQ multiplex PCR assay. To provide template for TCR sequencing, every sample had RNA extracted and reverse transcribed into cDNA. In TCRdb, the immuneACCESS table is reduced to in-frame sequences with V and J assigned. These tables do not hold every clone; where another copy was compared, an unresolved V gene accounts for under half, and the others remain unexplained. With around 100,000 clones recorded, this sample contains no clone counted only once. The ten most abundant clones make up roughly a fifth of the sample. Sequencing was carried out using lesional skin. These receptors were collected from a C3H/HeJ mouse with alopecia areata. The haplotype of this strain at the MHC is H2-k.

The sample holds many counts of this clone. The TCRdb protein and the DNA translation do not line up at residue 13; the protein shown here was made by translating the DNA. Each gene name is a mouse one. The DNA ends 3 residues before the CDR3 does, and the rest of the CDR3 is filled in from the germline J gene. The gene calls are TRBV13-3 and TRBJ1-3; D not resolved. Trimming shortened V by 1 base and J by 0 bases, and 11 bases separated the two germline ends. The V gene's germline CDR1 is NNHDY and CDR2 SYVADS. CDR3 size: 16 residues. CDR3 in amino acids: CASSDIRPNSGNTLYF. CDR3 bases read: TGTGCCAGCAGTGATATCAGGCCGAATTCTGGAAATACG.

This clone was observed at least ten times. The genes are named according to mouse. Incomplete CDR3 DNA: TGTGCCAGCAGCCTGGACTGGGGGGACTATGCT. Translation: CASSLDWGDYA. The entire CDR3 is CASSLDWGDYAEQFF. The chain links TRBV13-3 to TRBJ2-1, with 11 bases matching TRBD2. The read is 4 residues too short to cover the CDR3 end, so that end is filled in from the germline J gene. CDR1 is NNHDY and CDR2 is SYVADS in the germline V gene. Germline trimming cut 5 bases from V and 2 bases from J; bases unmatched to any gene: 3. This CDR3 contains 15 residues.

This clone has a count of ten or more. Gene names and germline refer to mouse. The observed sequence ends 4 residues before the CDR3 terminus, with the missing tail filled in from the germline J gene. Other DNA variants within this sample encode the same CDR3. The rearrangement joins TRBV13-3 to TRBJ1-2; 9 nucleotides align to TRBD1. The germline gives CDR1 NNHDY, CDR2 SYVADS. The CDR3 is made up of 12 amino acids. J lost 4 bases, V lost 7 bases, and 2 bases had no gene match. The DNA read from the CDR3 is TGTGCCAGCCGGACAGGGGTCTCC. This sequence encodes CASRTGVS. The full CDR3 protein reads CASRTGVSDYTF.

This clone was seen a few times. Gene names are mouse gene names. The read stops 4 residues short of the end of the CDR3; the missing end is completed from the germline J gene. The rearrangement links TRBV1 to TRBJ1-4; TRBD1 matches 7 bases. This CDR3 is 15 amino acids long. V gave up 3 bases and J gave up 3 bases; unmatched junction bases: 4. In germline, CDR1 is NSQYPW, CDR2 LRSPGD (reference sequence). This CDR3 reads CTCSAKQGTNERLFF. Partial CDR3 DNA: TGCACCTGCAGTGCCAAACAGGGGACCAACGAA.

This clone occurred many times. The gene symbols are mouse symbols. The read finishes 4 residues shy of the CDR3 end, and the germline J gene is used to complete it. The rearrangement links TRBV13-3 to TRBJ2-7; 9 nucleotides line up with TRBD2. This CDR3 spans 15 amino acids. Trimming removed 0 bases from V and 3 bases from J; junction bases left unmatched: 4. Germline V gives CDR1 NNHDY, CDR2 SYVADS. The CDR3 sequence: CASSDGTGVLYEQYF. The CDR3 bases that were read are TGTGCCAGCAGTGATGGGACTGGGGTCCTCTAT.

This clone showed up just a few times. Gene names are mouse gene names. The read ends 4 residues shy of where the CDR3 ends; the end is completed using the germline J gene. V and J are TRBV13-3 and TRBJ2-5; a possible D gene is TRBD1 (5 bases). V lost 0 bases to trimming and J lost 1 base, with 12 bases between them. This CDR3 is 16 amino acids long. Germline assignment: CDR1 NNHDY and CDR2 SYVADS. The sequenced part of the CDR3 DNA is TGTGCCAGCAGTGATGAGGCAGGGAGGGACCAAGAC. Residues: CASSDEAGRDQD. The complete CDR3 sequence is CASSDEAGRDQDTQYF.

This clone was observed many times. Any gene name here is a mouse gene name. The DNA read from the CDR3 is TGTGCTAGCAGCGGGACAGGGTATGCT. As protein: CASSGTGYA. The CDR3, in full, reads CASSGTGYAEQFF. The chain employs TRBV17 and TRBJ2-1; TRBD1 agrees at 9 bases. Coverage ceases 4 residues before the CDR3 finishes, and the germline J gene fills in the end. The CDR3 length is 13 residues. V was pared by 6 bases and J by 4 bases, with 1 base of the junction left unmatched. Germline values: CDR1 MNHDT, CDR2 YYDKIL.

Comment on this clone: Gene names denote mouse genes. Sequencing ends 4 residues short of the CDR3 end; the germline J gene provides the rest. V usage is TRBV1 and J usage is TRBJ2-7, with D unresolved. Germline V gene lookup returns CDR1 NSQYPW and CDR2 LRSPGD (reference sequence). CDR3 length equals 14 residues. The chain's CDR3 is CTCSADLNNYEQYF. The CDR3 DNA, read in part, is TGCACCTGCAGTGCAGATCTAAACAATTAT.

This clone showed up just a few times. Germline and genes here are mouse. Read sequence stops 4 residues before the CDR3 end, and the germline J gene provides the missing end. This sequence joins TRBV13-3 and TRBJ1-2; D is possibly TRBD1 (6 bases). V gave up 2 bases and J gave up 4 bases, with 12 bases separating them. CDR3 length equals 14 residues. From germline, CDR1 is NNHDY and CDR2 SYVADS. This chain's CDR3 is CASSDAGVSSDYTF. The covered CDR3 bases are TGTGCCAGCAGTGACGCAGGGGTTAGCTCC.